Presented here are 27 T cell receptor beta chains from one specimen sequenced in a study of T cell changes during pregnancy in multiple sclerosis. TCRdb's table, derived via immunoSEQ multiplex PCR, lists solely in-frame clones and lacks some. The table has tens of thousands of clones, under 95% seen once. The sequencing here drew on peripheral blood, taken in the second trimester of pregnancy. The source of these receptors is a female donor with multiple sclerosis, enrolled in a pregnancy study.

This chain uses TRBV7-8 with TRBJ2-1; 11 bases align to TRBD2. V trimming: 3 bases; J trimming: 7 bases; junction bases outside the gene matches: 8. This CDR3 comprises 16 residues. Germline V gives CDR1 SGHVS, CDR2 FQNEAQ. The CDR3 DNA follows: TGTGCCAGCAGCTTTTGGCTAGCGGGGGGAAGGAATGAGCAGTTCTTC. Its translation: CASSFWLAGGRNEQFF. Complete variable domain (other parts from reference TRBV7-8 and TRBJ2-1): GAGVSQSPRYKVAKRGQDVALRCDPISGHVSLFWYQQALGQGPEFLTYFQNEAQLDKSGLPSDRFFAERPEGSVSTLKIQRTQQEDSAVYLCASSFWLAGGRNEQFFGPGTRLTVL.

This chain links TRBV5-1 with TRBJ1-3; 12 bases align to TRBD1. J was trimmed by 8 bases and V by 4 bases; bases with no gene match: 4. The CDR3 runs to 14 residues. Germline CDR1 and CDR2: SGHRS and YFSETQ. For the CDR3, the DNA is TGCGCCAGCAGCCCGGGACAGGGGGCGGACACCATATATTTT. Its translation: CASSPGQGADTIYF.

The chain carries TRBV2 and TRBJ2-7; D is possibly TRBD1 (5 bases). The germline V gene encodes CDR1 SNHLY and CDR2 FYNNEI. Trimming stripped 7 bases from V and 0 bases from J, with 16 bases between. The length of the CDR3 is 15 residues. The CDR3 spells CASIQPGRSSYEQYF. The CDR3 coding sequence is TGTGCCAGCATTCAACCAGGGCGAAGCTCCTACGAGCAGTACTTC.

This chain links TRBV4-1 with TRBJ2-1; D possibly corresponds to TRBD1 (5 bases). CDR3 length: 12 amino acids. Trimming left V 0 bases short and J 10 bases short, with 7 bases between. CDR1 is MGHRA and CDR2 is YSYEKL in the germline V gene. CDR3 loop: CASSQDNREQFF. CDR3 DNA: TGCGCCAGCAGCCAAGATAACAGGGAGCAGTTCTTC.

This sequence joins TRBV2 and TRBJ2-6; unclear D gene. The CDR3 sequence is 15 residues long. CDR1 is SNHLY, CDR2 FYNNEI, per germline. V lost 5 bases to trimming and J lost 0 bases, with 8 bases between them. CDR3 protein: CASSKFRSGANVLTF. The CDR3 nucleotides are TGTGCCAGCAGTAAATTCCGCTCTGGGGCCAACGTCCTGACTTTC.

The J gene is TRBJ1-1, the V gene TRBV6-5, with a tentative D call TRBD1 (6 bases). CDR1 and CDR2 (germline): MNHEY, SVGAGI. The CDR3 length is 11 residues. Trimming left V 8 bases short and J 6 bases short, with 10 bases between. The CDR3 spells CASSQGPEAFF. The CDR3 DNA sequence: TGTGCCAGCTCACAGGGCCCTGAAGCTTTCTTT.

The V gene is TRBV28, the J gene TRBJ1-2; D not resolved. Germline V gene sequence: CDR1 MDHEN, CDR2 SYDVKM. CDR3 length equals 15 residues. V shed 8 bases and J shed 5 bases, with 21 bases lying between them. The CDR3 nucleotides read TGTGCCAGCCTTAGCGGTACCCGATCCTTATATGGCTACACCTTC. It yields the protein CASLSGTRSLYGYTF.

The chain couples TRBV5-1 to TRBJ1-3; D not resolved. Deletions cut 0 bases from V and 8 bases from J, with 12 bases between. From germline, CDR1 is SGHRS and CDR2 YFSETQ. The CDR3 extends over 14 amino acids. CDR3 region: CASSLEGPGDTIYF. Here the CDR3 DNA reads TGCGCCAGCAGCTTGGAGGGCCCCGGGGACACCATATATTTT.

This clone was found once. The rearrangement uses TRBV5-6 and TRBJ1-2; maybe TRBD1 (6 bases). This CDR3 is 15 amino acids long. Germline CDR1 and CDR2: SGHDT and YYEEEE. Trimming took off 0 bases at V and 8 bases at J, with 17 bases between the two ends. CDR3 protein: CASSLVVNRVGGYTF. Written as DNA, the CDR3 is TGTGCCAGCAGCTTGGTTGTGAACAGGGTAGGAGGCTACACCTTC.

This sequence joins TRBV5-6 and TRBJ2-1, with TRBD1 identical over 7 bases. After removal of 2 bases from V and 8 bases from J, the junction contained 4 bases not matched to a gene. CDR1 is SGHDT, CDR2 YYEEEE, per germline. The CDR3 loop spans 13 amino acids. This chain's CDR3 is CASSFYRGHEQFF. In nucleotides, the CDR3 is TGTGCCAGCAGCTTCTACAGGGGCCATGAGCAGTTCTTC.

V usage is TRBV7-2 and J usage is TRBJ1-1; tentatively, D is TRBD1 (5 bases). CDR1 and CDR2 (germline): SGHTA, FQGNSA. V was trimmed by 3 bases and J by 3 bases, leaving 11 bases between them. CDR3 length: 14 amino acids. The CDR3 sequence: CASSLVGDYTEAFF. The CDR3 region has the DNA TGTGCCAGCAGCTTGGTAGGGGACTACACTGAAGCTTTCTTT.

V and J are TRBV2 and TRBJ1-1; D is uncertain. Germline CDR1 and CDR2: SNHLY and FYNNEI. Trimming took off 2 bases at V and 2 bases at J, with 6 bases between the two ends. The CDR3 loop spans 13 amino acids. The CDR3 sequence: CASSESPNTEAFF. DNA of the CDR3: TGTGCCAGCAGTGAATCCCCTAACACTGAAGCTTTCTTT.

The genes are TRBV25-1 and TRBJ2-2, with TRBD2 as a possible D gene (5 bases). The CDR3 is made up of 14 amino acids. The V gene's germline CDR1 is MGHDK and CDR2 SYGVNS. Trimming took 0 bases from V and 5 from J, leaving 7 bases between them. CDR3 amino acids: CASSEYRETGELFF. CDR3 nucleotides: TGTGCCAGCAGTGAATATAGGGAGACCGGGGAGCTGTTTTTT. The full variable domain, its missing parts supplied by reference TRBV25-1 and TRBJ2-2, is EADIYQTPRYLVIGTGKKITLECSQTMGHDKMYWYQQDPGMELHLIHYSYGVNSTEKGDLSSESTVSRIRTEHFPLTLESARPSHTSQYLCASSEYRETGELFFGEGSRLTVL.

V usage is TRBV18 and J usage is TRBJ2-5, with D possibly TRBD1 on 5 matching bases. Germline CDR1 and CDR2: KGHSH and LQKENI. CDR3 length equals 14 residues. Deletions cut 2 bases from V and 4 bases from J, with 11 bases between. The DNA of the CDR3 is TGTGCCAGCTCACCAGGGCAGGGTCGAGAGACCCAGTACTTC. Translation: CASSPGQGRETQYF. Combining the CDR3 with reference TRBV18 and TRBJ2-5 gives the whole variable domain NAGVMQNPRHLVRRRGQEARLRCSPMKGHSHVYWYRQLPEEGLKFMVYLQKENIIDESGMPKERFSAEFPKEGPSILRIQQVVRGDSAAYFCASSPGQGRETQYFGPGTRLLVL.

This chain links TRBV5-1 with TRBJ2-7, with 12 bases that match TRBD2. Germline CDR1 is SGHRS and CDR2 is YFSETQ. The CDR3 runs to 15 residues. V shed 8 bases and J 0 bases; nucleotides not matched to a gene: 6. The CDR3 loop is CASRGTSGYSYEQYF. CDR3 nucleotides: TGCGCCAGTAGAGGGACTAGCGGGTACTCCTACGAGCAGTACTTC.

This clone has just one count. This chain uses TRBV7-6 with TRBJ1-1, with D unresolved. Trimming cost V 6 bases and J 1 base, with 18 bases left between them. The CDR3 runs 16 residues. Germline CDR1 is SGHVS and CDR2 is FNYEAQ. The CDR3 bases are TGTGCCAGCAGTCCCACGAGGTTTGAGTCGAACACTGAAGCTTTCTTT. Protein: CASSPTRFESNTEAFF.

The CDR3 coding sequence is TGTGCCACCAGCAGAGGAACAGAAGCTAACTATGGCTACACCTTC. It encodes CATSRGTEANYGYTF. The V gene is TRBV15, the J gene TRBJ1-2; D not certain. The CDR3 runs to 15 residues. Trimming pared 1 base from V and 0 bases from J, leaving 9 bases between. Germline values: CDR1 LNHNV, CDR2 YYDKDF (reference sequence).

The chain recombines TRBV6-6 with TRBJ1-1; tentative D call: TRBD1 (5 bases). V was cut by 5 bases and J by 5 bases, with 12 bases left in between. This CDR3 spans 13 amino acids. Germline-derived CDR1 and CDR2 are MNHNY and SVGAGI (reference sequence). This chain's CDR3 is CASSTQGLTEAFF. The CDR3 DNA follows: TGTGCCAGCAGTACTCAGGGACTGACTGAAGCTTTCTTT.

CDR3 amino acids: CATSRVSRLTYGYTF. The CDR3 bases are TGTGCCACCAGCAGAGTTTCCAGGCTAACCTATGGCTACACCTTC. The chain has TRBV15 and TRBJ1-2; D is undetermined. Deletions cut 1 base from V and 4 bases from J, with 13 bases between. CDR3 size: 15 residues. Germline V gene data show CDR1 as LNHNV and CDR2 as YYDKDF (reference sequence).

The chain joins TRBV7-2 to TRBJ1-2; 9 positions match TRBD1. Germline V CDR1 and CDR2: SGHTA, FQGNSA. This CDR3 is built from 16 residues. Unmatched junction bases numbered 8, after V lost 6 bases and J lost 0 bases. The chain's CDR3 is CASRIRDRVTNYGYTF. In DNA form, the CDR3 reads TGTGCCAGCAGAATCCGGGACAGGGTAACTAACTATGGCTACACCTTC.

The rearrangement joins TRBV7-2 to TRBJ2-7; a weak D match, TRBD2 (7 bases). This CDR3 region has 15 residues. V was cut by 5 bases and J by 0 bases, with 14 bases left in between. The germline V gene has CDR1 SGHTA and CDR2 FQGNSA. CDR3 protein: CASSQAGALSYEQYF. The CDR3 nucleotides are TGTGCCAGCAGCCAGGCGGGGGCCCTCTCCTACGAGCAGTACTTC.

The chain uses TRBV7-9 and TRBJ1-6; 10 nucleotides align to TRBD1. This CDR3 comprises 15 residues. CDR1 and CDR2 (germline): SEHNR, FQNEAQ (reference sequence). Germline trimming cut 4 bases from V and 10 bases from J; bases unmatched to any gene: 7. CDR3 protein: CASSSRGTGDSPLHF. The CDR3, as DNA: TGTGCCAGCAGCTCCAGGGGGACAGGGGACTCACCCCTCCACTTT.

The V and J genes are TRBV19 and TRBJ2-2, with D perhaps matching TRBD2 (6 bases). This CDR3 has 13 residues. Germline V gives CDR1 LNHDA, CDR2 SQIVND (reference sequence). Trimming cost V 6 bases and J 6 bases, with 11 bases left between them. The CDR3 sequence is CASRGLAAGELFF. Written as DNA, the CDR3 is TGTGCCAGTAGGGGGTTAGCGGCCGGGGAGCTGTTTTTT.

This sequence joins TRBV5-6 and TRBJ2-1; 11 bases are shared with TRBD2. The germline V gene encodes CDR1 SGHDT and CDR2 YYEEEE. V lost 5 bases and J lost 0; bases outside the gene matches: 4. This CDR3 contains 16 residues. CDR3 sequence (DNA): TGTGCCAGCAGACTAGCGGGGGCTAGCTCCTACAATGAGCAGTTCTTC. Amino acids: CASRLAGASSYNEQFF.

The genes are TRBV5-4 and TRBJ2-1; no definite D call. The V and J ends lost 3 bases and 0 bases respectively, with 10 bases between them. This CDR3 comprises 15 residues. The germline gives CDR1 SGHNT, CDR2 YYREEE (reference sequence). CDR3 amino acids: CASSSSVGSYNEQFF. The CDR3 nucleotides are TGTGCCAGCAGCTCCAGCGTAGGCTCCTACAATGAGCAGTTCTTC.

The J gene is TRBJ2-5, the V gene TRBV9, with 11 bases identical to TRBD2. In germline, CDR1 is SGDLS, CDR2 YYNGEE. The CDR3 totals 16 residues. Germline trimming cut 3 bases from V and 5 bases from J; bases unmatched to any gene: 9. CDR3 amino acids: CASSARLSGGAETQYF. The CDR3 nucleotides read TGTGCCAGCAGCGCCCGACTTAGCGGGGGGGCTGAGACCCAGTACTTC. Based on the CDR3 plus reference TRBV9 and TRBJ2-5, the full variable domain is DSGVTQTPKHLITATGQRVTLRCSPRSGDLSVYWYQQSLDQGLQFLIQYYNGEERAKGNILERFSAQQFPDLHSELNLSSLELGDSALYFCASSARLSGGAETQYFGPGTRLLVL.

This sequence joins TRBV5-1 and TRBJ1-2; no reliable D call. The CDR3 is 14 residues long. Trimming cost V 4 bases and J 6 bases, with 16 bases left between them. Germline V lookup: CDR1 SGHRS, CDR2 YFSETQ. The CDR3 protein is CASSPARGGHGYTF. In nucleotides, the CDR3 is TGCGCCAGCAGCCCCGCACGGGGTGGGCATGGCTACACCTTC.